The source of this T cell receptor (beta chain) is a study of spatial heterogeneity in lung cancer. Study in general: When follow-up PBMC samples existed, they were sequenced (at a median of around 2 years after resection). Beta-chain sequences consistently outnumbered alpha-chain sequences in detection. Study-wide points: Relative to follow-up, resection was when ubiquitous expanded tumor TCRs appeared more in blood.

The germline gives CDR1 SGHRS, CDR2 YFSETQ. Trimming removed 5 bases from V and 8 bases from J, with 21 bases in between. The CDR3 is 15 amino acids. In the case of this clonotype: Its antigen is currently unknown.

Each TCR cDNA molecule carried a unique molecular identifier. Each CDR3 protein gets one entry after TCRdb re-called the 5' RACE reads with MiXCR. The table includes tens of thousands of distinct CDR3 sequences, less than 9.5% detected once. Time point of the sample: blood at routine non-recurrence follow-up after resection. The authors sequenced whole RNA from tumor, nontumor lung or frozen PBMC without sorting. This TCR was sampled from a female donor with early-stage non-small cell lung cancer. The rearrangement links TRBV5-1 to TRBJ2-3; D gene unclear. The sample consisted of PBMCs, taken at follow-up. DNA of the CDR3: TGCGCCAGCAGTATCGACCTGACTTATAGAGGTACGCAGTATTTT. Translation: CASSIDLTYRGTQYF.